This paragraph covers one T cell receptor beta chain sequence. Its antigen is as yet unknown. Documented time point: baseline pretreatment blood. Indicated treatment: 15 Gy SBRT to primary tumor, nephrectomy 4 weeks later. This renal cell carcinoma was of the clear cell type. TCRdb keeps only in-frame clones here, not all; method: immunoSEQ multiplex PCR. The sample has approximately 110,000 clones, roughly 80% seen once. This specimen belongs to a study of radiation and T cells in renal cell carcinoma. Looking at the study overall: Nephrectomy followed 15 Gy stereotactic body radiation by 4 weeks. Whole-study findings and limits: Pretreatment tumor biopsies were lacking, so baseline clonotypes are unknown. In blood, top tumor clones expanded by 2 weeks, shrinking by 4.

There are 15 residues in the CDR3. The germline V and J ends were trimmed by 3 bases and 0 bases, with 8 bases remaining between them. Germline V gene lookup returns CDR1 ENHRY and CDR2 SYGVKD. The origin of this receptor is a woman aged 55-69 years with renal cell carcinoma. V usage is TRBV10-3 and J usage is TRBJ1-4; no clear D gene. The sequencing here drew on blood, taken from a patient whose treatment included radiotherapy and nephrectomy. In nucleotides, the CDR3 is TGTGCCATCAGTGACGTCGGTACAACTAATGAAAAACTGTTTTTT. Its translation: CAISDVGTTNEKLFF.